The sequence of this T cell receptor beta chain was determined in a study of T cell responses to AZD1222 COVID-19 vaccine. Looking at the study overall: Investigators merged groups given second doses at roughly 4 or roughly 12 weeks.

Profiled with immunoSEQ multiplex PCR; TCRdb holds only in-frame clones, not every one. This table holds 150,000 to 200,000 clones, 88% found once. Study results and limitations: Clonal diversity was possibly underestimated, and the donors were mostly white British, with more females. Close to half of spike-specific TCRs reportedly recognize unmutated variant regions.

With regard to this clone: Its antigen is as yet unknown.

The CDR3 length is 16 residues. The germline V and J ends were trimmed by 3 bases and 0 bases, with 11 bases remaining between them. The germline V gene has CDR1 MNHEY and CDR2 SVGEGT. The clonotype comes from an adult in good health. The starting material was peripheral blood, obtained on day 0 of AZD1222 vaccination. This sequence joins TRBV6-2 or TRBV6-3 and TRBJ1-4; D not certain. The CDR3 DNA sequence: TGTGCCAGCAGTTATTGGAGCCTAGCAACTAATGAAAAACTGTTTTTT. It translates to CASSYWSLATNEKLFF.